Here is one T cell receptor (beta chain) with its context. The antigen remains unidentified. The data were taken from a study of early stage breast cancer tumors. Study in general: Invasive lobular carcinomas made up four of 12 ER+/PR+/HER2- tumors.

General study findings and limits: Commonly generated sequences made up most enriched TCRB sequences shared between patients.

The protocol was immunoSEQ multiplex PCR, while the TCRdb copy is restricted to in-frame clones and leaves out a portion. This sample has tens of thousands of clones, with 70% to 85% found just once. Trimming took 4 bases from V and 5 from J, leaving 11 bases between them. In germline, CDR1 is LNHDA, CDR2 SQIVND (reference sequence). This CDR3 comprises 13 residues. The chain couples TRBV19 to TRBJ1-1; D is unresolved. The source is a person aged 55 to 69 with breast cancer. Material: blood. CDR3 nucleotides: TGTGCCAGTAGTAATGGACTGGGGACTGAAGCTTTCTTT. Amino acid sequence: CASSNGLGTEAFF.